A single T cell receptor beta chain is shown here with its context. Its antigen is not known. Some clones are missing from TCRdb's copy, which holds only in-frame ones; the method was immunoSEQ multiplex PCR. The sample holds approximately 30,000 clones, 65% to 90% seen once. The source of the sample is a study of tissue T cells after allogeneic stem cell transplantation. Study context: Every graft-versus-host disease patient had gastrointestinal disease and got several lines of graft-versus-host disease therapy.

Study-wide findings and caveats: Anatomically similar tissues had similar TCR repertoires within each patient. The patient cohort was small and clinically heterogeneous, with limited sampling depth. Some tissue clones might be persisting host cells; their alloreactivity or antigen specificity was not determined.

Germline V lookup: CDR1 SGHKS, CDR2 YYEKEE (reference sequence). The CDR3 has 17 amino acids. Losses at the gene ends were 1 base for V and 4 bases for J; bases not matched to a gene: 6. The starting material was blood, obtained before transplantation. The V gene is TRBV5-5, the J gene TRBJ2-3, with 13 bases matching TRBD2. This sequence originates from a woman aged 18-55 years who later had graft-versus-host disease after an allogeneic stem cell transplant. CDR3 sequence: CASSLSGTSGTADTQYF. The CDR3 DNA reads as TGTGCCAGCAGCTTGTCGGGGACTAGCGGGACCGCAGATACGCAGTATTTT.